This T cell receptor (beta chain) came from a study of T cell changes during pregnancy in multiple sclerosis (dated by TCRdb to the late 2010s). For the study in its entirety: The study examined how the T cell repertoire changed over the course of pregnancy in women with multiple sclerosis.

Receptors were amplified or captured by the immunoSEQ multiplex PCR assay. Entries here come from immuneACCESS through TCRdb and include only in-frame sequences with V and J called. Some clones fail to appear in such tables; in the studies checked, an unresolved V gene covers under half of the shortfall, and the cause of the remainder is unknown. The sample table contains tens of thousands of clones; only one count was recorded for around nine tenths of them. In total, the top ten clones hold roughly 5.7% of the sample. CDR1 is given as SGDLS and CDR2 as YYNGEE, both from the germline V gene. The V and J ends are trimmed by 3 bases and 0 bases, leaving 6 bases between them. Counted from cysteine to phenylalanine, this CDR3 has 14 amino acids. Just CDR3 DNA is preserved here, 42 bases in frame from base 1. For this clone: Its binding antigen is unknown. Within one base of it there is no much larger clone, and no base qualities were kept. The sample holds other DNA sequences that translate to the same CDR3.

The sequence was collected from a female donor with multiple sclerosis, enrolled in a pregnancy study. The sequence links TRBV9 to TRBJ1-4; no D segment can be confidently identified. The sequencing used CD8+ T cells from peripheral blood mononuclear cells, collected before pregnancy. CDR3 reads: CASSGGATNEKLFF. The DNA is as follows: TGTGCCAGCAGCGGTGGAGCAACTAATGAAAAACTGTTTTTT.